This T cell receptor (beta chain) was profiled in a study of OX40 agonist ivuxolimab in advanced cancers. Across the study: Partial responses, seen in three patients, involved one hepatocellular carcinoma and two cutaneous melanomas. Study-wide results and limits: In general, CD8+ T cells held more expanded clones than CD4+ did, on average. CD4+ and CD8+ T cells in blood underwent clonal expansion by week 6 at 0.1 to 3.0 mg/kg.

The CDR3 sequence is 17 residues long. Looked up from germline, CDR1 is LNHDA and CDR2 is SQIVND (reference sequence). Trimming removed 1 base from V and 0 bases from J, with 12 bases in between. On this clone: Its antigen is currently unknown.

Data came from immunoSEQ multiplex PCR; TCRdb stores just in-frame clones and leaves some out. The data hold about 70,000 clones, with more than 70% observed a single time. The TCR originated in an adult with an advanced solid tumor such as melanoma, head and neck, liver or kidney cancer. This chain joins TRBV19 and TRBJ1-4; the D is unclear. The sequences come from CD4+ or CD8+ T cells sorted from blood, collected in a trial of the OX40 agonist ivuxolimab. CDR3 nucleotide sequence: TGTGCCAGTAGTATAGGGGGAGGGAAAGCAACTAATGAAAAACTGTTTTTT. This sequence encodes CASSIGGGKATNEKLFF. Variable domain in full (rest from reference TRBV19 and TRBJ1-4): DGGITQSPKYLFRKEGQNVTLSCEQNLNHDAMYWYRQDPGQGLRLIYYSQIVNDFQKGDIAEGYSVSREKKESFPLTVTSAQKNPTAFYLCASSIGGGKATNEKLFFGSGTQLSVL.